This TCR beta chain comes out of a study of PD-1 blockade in classical Hodgkin lymphoma. Germline CDR1 MNHNS, CDR2 SASEGT. There are 17 residues in the CDR3. V was shortened by 3 bases and J by 6 bases, with 23 bases between the two germline ends. Libraries were prepared by immunoSEQ multiplex PCR; TCRdb keeps only in-frame clonotypes and omits some of them. The table includes roughly 60,000 clones, 88% detected once. In every patient, relapse followed autologous stem cell transplantation, while exposure to brentuximab vedotin differed. This chain uses TRBV6-1 with TRBJ1-2, with D possibly matching TRBD1 (5 bases). This receptor was obtained from a human donor with classical Hodgkin lymphoma. The sequencing here drew on peripheral blood mononuclear cells (PBMCs), taken before the second cycle of nivolumab. This chain's CDR3 is CASSDGAGTFEIDGYTF. In nucleotides, the CDR3 is TGTGCCAGCAGTGATGGGGCAGGGACGTTCGAAATCGATGGCTACACCTTC.